This T cell receptor beta chain emerged from a study of T cells after yellow fever vaccination. Study context: Preparation of fractions with low cell numbers was performed using SMART-Seq v4 Ultra Low Input.

This clonotype appeared a few times. Its antigen is unidentified. General study findings and limits: The booster saw the reappearance of most primary-vaccination clones (around 96% CD4, 70% to 90% CD8). The secondary response showed a weaker magnitude and a faster peak, day 5 versus 15.

The V gene's germline CDR1 is MNHEY and CDR2 SMNVEV (reference sequence). V was pared by 5 bases and J by 3 bases, with 11 bases between. CDR3 size: 13 residues. They built TCR cDNA with 5'RACE template switching, a step that put in a universal primer site and UMIs. TCRdb used MiXCR to reprocess the 5' RACE reads, holding one entry per CDR3 protein. The sample includes roughly 310,000 distinct CDR3 sequences, 8.5% to 9% of them seen just once. The sequence derives from a young man who received the YFV17D yellow fever vaccine. This chain uses TRBV27 with TRBJ2-7; D is perhaps TRBD2 (6 bases). Material: PBMCs, obtained on the day of the first yellow fever vaccination. The CDR3 protein is CASSPGTFYEQYV. The CDR3 nucleotides read TGTGCCAGCAGTCCCGGGACTTTCTACGAGCAGTACGTC.